This T cell receptor (beta chain) derives from a study of blood T cell repertoires in COVID-19. In the authors' workflow: For nucleated cells, counts were estimated from reference gene primer amplification. Data came from immunoSEQ multiplex PCR; TCRdb stores just in-frame clones and leaves some out. V and J calls and clone size are given by that table; D and trimming were obtained from the DNA. Among approximately 220,000 clones listed, approximately 90% were seen once. Trimming cost V 0 bases and J 4 bases, with 10 bases left between them. Germline V gene sequence: CDR1 SGHRS, CDR2 YFSETQ. This CDR3 region has 15 residues.

The specimen was PBMCs or T cells enriched from blood (not recorded which). The receptor was isolated from a woman aged 18-29 years in a cohort exposed to, infected with or recovered from COVID-19 (not recorded which). J is TRBJ1-4 and V is TRBV5-1; a possible D gene is TRBD1 (5 bases). The CDR3 protein is CASSLAGGINEKLFF. The CDR3 region has the DNA TGCGCCAGCAGCTTGGCCGGGGGAATTAATGAAAAACTGTTTTTT. The full variable domain, its missing parts supplied by reference TRBV5-1 and TRBJ1-4, is KAGVTQTPRYLIKTRGQQVTLSCSPISGHRSVSWYQQTPGQGLQFLFEYFSETQRNKGNFPGRFSGRQFSNSRSEMNVSTLELGDSALYLCASSLAGGINEKLFFGSGTQLSVL.